The 26 T cell receptor beta chains given below trace back to one sample, sequenced in a study of blood T cell repertoires in COVID-19 (dated by TCRdb to the early 2020s). Preparation of the library involved the immunoSEQ multiplex PCR assay. TCRdb stores this immuneACCESS table with in-frame sequences only. Part of the clones is absent; in the studies checked, under half of the shortfall reflects unresolved V genes, and no reason is known for the rest. The sample table records roughly 62,000 clones; about 80% of these occur just once. The top ten clonotypes cover roughly 3.5% of the sample. The specimen sequenced was peripheral blood. The receptors were sampled from a man aged 60-69 years with acute or convalescent COVID-19.

The chain is built from TRBV5-5 and TRBJ1-2; D not certain. CDR1 and CDR2 (germline): SGHKS, YYEKEE (reference sequence). This CDR3 has 13 residues. The V and J ends lost 1 base and 2 bases respectively, with 6 bases between them. Here the CDR3 reads CASSLQENYGYTF. DNA of the CDR3: TGTGCCAGCAGCTTGCAGGAAAACTATGGCTACACCTTC.

The gene calls are TRBV7-3 and TRBJ2-1; 8 nucleotides agree with TRBD2. The CDR3 is made up of 15 amino acids. Germline assignment: CDR1 SGHTA and CDR2 FQGTGA. Trimming removed 5 bases from V and 2 bases from J; junction bases left unmatched: 5. The CDR3 region has the DNA TGTGCCAGCAGCCCCGGGACTAGAGCCTACAATGAGCAGTTCTTC. It translates to CASSPGTRAYNEQFF.

The genes are TRBV14 and TRBJ1-1; the match to TRBD1 covers 9 bases. With V trimmed by 4 bases and J by 7 bases, 7 bases remained unmatched. CDR3 length: 14 amino acids. Looked up from germline, CDR1 is SGHDN and CDR2 is FVKESK. The CDR3 here is CASSPRQGGDEAFF. CDR3 sequence (DNA): TGTGCCAGCAGCCCTCGACAGGGGGGGGATGAAGCTTTCTTT.

V is TRBV9 and J is TRBJ2-1; 11 nucleotides match TRBD2. The germline V gene encodes CDR1 SGDLS and CDR2 YYNGEE. J lost 7 bases, V lost 2 bases, and 8 bases had no gene match. This CDR3 spans 16 amino acids. Written as DNA, the CDR3 is TGTGCCAGCAGCGTGAATAGCGGGGGGGCCTTAAATGAGCAGTTCTTC. Translated: CASSVNSGGALNEQFF.

The chain uses TRBV19 and TRBJ1-6; 9 nucleotides line up with TRBD1. The V gene end was trimmed by 8 bases and the J gene end by 9 bases; junction bases not matched to a gene: 5. CDR3 length: 13 amino acids. Germline CDR1 LNHDA, CDR2 SQIVND (reference sequence). In nucleotides, the CDR3 is TGTGCCAGTCGGACAGGGGTACGTTCACCCCTCCACTTT. This translates into CASRTGVRSPLHF.

V gene TRBV4-1 combines with J gene TRBJ2-1; 7 bases map to TRBD1. Germline-derived CDR1 and CDR2 are MGHRA and YSYEKL. The CDR3 is made up of 14 amino acids. With 3 bases clipped from V and 4 bases from J, the junction kept 3 bases outside the gene matches. The CDR3 loop is CASSHGTAYNEQFF. CDR3 DNA sequence: TGCGCCAGCAGCCATGGGACAGCTTACAATGAGCAGTTCTTC.

The V and J genes are TRBV4-1 and TRBJ2-3; TRBD2 matches at 7 bases. J lost 2 bases, V lost 3 bases, and 5 bases had no gene match. The CDR3 spans 15 residues. The germline CDR1 and CDR2 sequences are MGHRA and YSYEKL. As DNA, the CDR3 is TGCGCCAGCAGCCAGGGCGGGGGAAACACAGATACGCAGTATTTT. Protein product: CASSQGGGNTDTQYF.

This clone is a singleton in its sample. The chain has TRBV5-1 and TRBJ1-4, with 7 bases aligning to TRBD1. The J segment lost 5 bases and the V segment lost 0 bases, leaving 1 base of the junction unmatched. The germline CDR1 and CDR2 sequences are SGHRS and YFSETQ. This CDR3 is 14 amino acids long. CDR3 in amino acids: CASSLDRGNEKLFF. The CDR3 nucleotides are TGCGCCAGCAGCTTGGACAGGGGAAATGAAAAACTGTTTTTT.

The chain is built from TRBV9 and TRBJ2-3, with a tentative D call TRBD2 (6 bases). CDR1 and CDR2 (germline): SGDLS, YYNGEE. The germline V and J ends were trimmed by 0 bases and 1 base, with 12 bases remaining between them. This CDR3 comprises 16 residues. The CDR3 region is CASSVVGGGGTDTQYF. In DNA, the CDR3 is TGTGCCAGCAGCGTAGTAGGAGGCGGGGGCACAGATACGCAGTATTTT.

This rearrangement joins TRBV4-2 to TRBJ2-3; the match to TRBD1 covers 8 bases. V dropped 0 bases and J dropped 5; count of bases not matched to a gene: 10. Per germline, CDR1 LGHNA and CDR2 YNFKEQ. The CDR3 is made up of 17 amino acids. CDR3 bases: TGTGCCAGCAGCCAAGAATCCAATGACAGGGGAGGAGATACGCAGTATTTT. The encoded protein is CASSQESNDRGGDTQYF.

The J gene is TRBJ1-2, the V gene TRBV29-1, with 7 bases that match TRBD1. The CDR3 extends over 14 amino acids. V was clipped by 7 bases and J by 10 bases; unmatched bases: 18. Per germline, CDR1 SQVTM and CDR2 ANQGSEA. The CDR3 coding sequence is TGCAGCGCCGATGGACCGGGACAGTCGAAGGTCTACACCTTC. It is translated as CSADGPGQSKVYTF.

The chain joins TRBV18 to TRBJ1-1; TRBD1 is a possible D gene (5 bases). This CDR3 is built from 13 residues. CDR1 and CDR2 (germline): KGHSH, LQKENI. V lost 2 bases to trimming and J lost 3 bases, with 7 bases between them. In nucleotides, the CDR3 is TGTGCCAGCTCACCATGGGGGGACACTGAAGCTTTCTTT. Translation: CASSPWGDTEAFF.

The chain employs TRBV29-1 and TRBJ1-2; tentatively, D is TRBD1 (6 bases). CDR3 length: 11 amino acids. V lost 4 bases and J lost 3, with 6 bases in between. CDR1 is SQVTM, CDR2 ANQGSEA, per germline. The CDR3 reads CSVAGDYGYTF. The CDR3 DNA is TGCAGCGTTGCAGGGGACTATGGCTACACCTTC. The complete variable domain, with remaining parts taken from reference TRBV29-1 and TRBJ1-2, reads SAVISQKPSRDICQRGTSLTIQCQVDSQVTMMFWYRQQPGQSLTLIATANQGSEATYESGFVIDKFPISRPNLTFSTLTVSNMSPEDSSIYLCSVAGDYGYTFGSGTRLTVV.

The table lists this clone with a count of one. V and J are TRBV27 and TRBJ2-4; TRBD1 might be the D (7 bases). V lost 8 bases to trimming and J lost 4 bases, with 18 bases between them. This CDR3 has 15 residues. The germline CDR1 and CDR2 sequences are MNHEY and SMNVEV (reference sequence). Here the CDR3 reads CASSLWAGGKNIQYF. The DNA for the CDR3 is TGTGCCAGCTCACTCTGGGCAGGGGGGAAAAACATTCAGTACTTC.

The count of this clone is one. V and J are TRBV5-4 and TRBJ2-1; D perhaps matches TRBD1 (6 bases). This CDR3 contains 13 residues. The ends were cut back, 2 bases at V and 4 bases at J, with 7 bases in the middle. Germline-derived CDR1 and CDR2 are SGHNT and YYREEE (reference sequence). The CDR3 here is CASSFGQYNEQFF. The CDR3 DNA sequence: TGTGCCAGCAGCTTCGGACAGTACAATGAGCAGTTCTTC.

This chain joins TRBV5-1 and TRBJ2-5; D call uncertain. Trimming left V 4 bases short and J 4 bases short, with 20 bases between. The CDR3 contains 16 residues. Germline lookup yields CDR1 SGHRS and CDR2 YFSETQ. The CDR3 loop reads CASSRNPDNPTETQYF. In DNA, the CDR3 is TGCGCCAGCAGCCGAAATCCAGACAACCCTACAGAGACCCAGTACTTC. Based on the CDR3 plus reference TRBV5-1 and TRBJ2-5, the full variable domain is KAGVTQTPRYLIKTRGQQVTLSCSPISGHRSVSWYQQTPGQGLQFLFEYFSETQRNKGNFPGRFSGRQFSNSRSEMNVSTLELGDSALYLCASSRNPDNPTETQYFGPGTRLLVL.

This chain connects TRBV5-1 to TRBJ2-3, with 15 bases lining up with TRBD2. From germline, CDR1 is SGHRS and CDR2 YFSETQ. The CDR3 has 19 amino acids. Trimming cost V 0 bases and J 4 bases; bases outside gene matches: 9. DNA for the CDR3: TGCGCCAGCAGCTTGGCGGGACTAGCGGGGGGCCGTCTTCCAGATACGCAGTATTTT. As protein: CASSLAGLAGGRLPDTQYF.

The chain couples TRBV9 to TRBJ2-5; 13 bases align to TRBD2. The CDR3 consists of 17 residues. Germline assignment: CDR1 SGDLS and CDR2 YYNGEE. With V trimmed by 4 bases and J by 2 bases, 8 bases remained unmatched. CDR3 in amino acids: CASSPGLAGRAQETQYF. CDR3 DNA sequence: TGTGCCAGCAGCCCGGGACTAGCGGGGAGAGCTCAAGAGACCCAGTACTTC.

This chain links TRBV9 with TRBJ2-1; 8 bases agree with TRBD2. This CDR3 spans 16 amino acids. The V segment lost 0 bases and the J segment 7 bases; nucleotides outside the gene matches: 9. Germline lookup yields CDR1 SGDLS and CDR2 YYNGEE. The CDR3 coding sequence is TGTGCCAGCAGCGTAGTTGGAGGCGGGGGGCTTAATGAGCAGTTCTTC. Protein sequence: CASSVVGGGGLNEQFF. Full variable domain (rest looked up from reference TRBV9 and TRBJ2-1): DSGVTQTPKHLITATGQRVTLRCSPRSGDLSVYWYQQSLDQGLQFLIQYYNGEERAKGNILERFSAQQFPDLHSELNLSSLELGDSALYFCASSVVGGGGLNEQFFGPGTRLTVL.

This chain connects TRBV5-1 to TRBJ2-4; D may be TRBD2 (6 bases). Germline CDR1 is SGHRS and CDR2 is YFSETQ. The length of the CDR3 is 15 residues. The V end was cut by 3 bases, the J end by 8 bases, with 18 bases between. CDR3 in DNA: TGCGCCAGCAGCTCTATGGACCCCGGAGGGGACATTCAGTACTTC. It codes for CASSSMDPGGDIQYF. Together with reference TRBV5-1 and TRBJ2-4, the CDR3 gives the full variable domain: KAGVTQTPRYLIKTRGQQVTLSCSPISGHRSVSWYQQTPGQGLQFLFEYFSETQRNKGNFPGRFSGRQFSNSRSEMNVSTLELGDSALYLCASSSMDPGGDIQYFGAGTRLSVL.

The rearrangement links TRBV19 to TRBJ1-5, with 10 bases lining up with TRBD1. J lost 4 bases, V lost 5 bases, and 8 bases had no gene match. The CDR3 consists of 16 residues. The germline V gene has CDR1 LNHDA and CDR2 SQIVND (reference sequence). The CDR3 loop reads CASSPLGTGANQPQHF. Here the CDR3 DNA reads TGTGCCAGTAGTCCCCTTGGGACAGGGGCGAATCAGCCCCAGCATTTT.

The J gene is TRBJ1-5, the V gene TRBV2, with no clear D. This CDR3 contains 15 residues. Germline V gives CDR1 SNHLY, CDR2 FYNNEI. With 1 base removed from V and 2 bases from J, the gap between germline ends came to 9 bases. CDR3 loop: CASSEEAGGNQPQHF. The CDR3 region has the DNA TGTGCCAGCAGTGAAGAGGCCGGGGGCAATCAGCCCCAGCATTTT.

The chain couples TRBV19 to TRBJ1-1, with D perhaps matching TRBD1 (5 bases). CDR1 is LNHDA, CDR2 SQIVND, per germline (reference sequence). V was pared by 3 bases and J by 10 bases, with 18 bases between. This CDR3 spans 14 amino acids. DNA of the CDR3: TGTGCCAGTAGTATTCGGGGGGTACCAATTGGAGCTTTCTTT. Translated: CASSIRGVPIGAFF.

The rearrangement uses TRBV29-1 and TRBJ1-2, with 8 bases lining up with TRBD1. Trimming at V came to 6 bases and at J to 4 bases, leaving 7 bases not matched to a gene. Germline V CDR1 and CDR2: SQVTM, ANQGSEA. The CDR3 has 13 amino acids. The CDR3 protein is CSVRQGTGYGYTF. CDR3 sequence (DNA): TGCAGCGTCCGACAAGGGACAGGCTATGGCTACACCTTC.

The sample holds one count of this clone. The genes are TRBV7-4 and TRBJ1-6; D remains ambiguous. Germline CDR1 is SGHVT and CDR2 is SQSDAQ. Trimming removed 5 bases at V and 6 bases at J, with 2 bases between. The CDR3 is 11 amino acids. This chain's CDR3 is CASSRNSPLHF. In nucleotides, the CDR3 is TGTGCCAGCAGCCGTAATTCACCCCTCCACTTT.

In DNA, the CDR3 is TGTGCCACCAGTGATTTTGGCAGGGGCCGGGGTGAGCAGTTCTTC. Translated: CATSDFGRGRGEQFF. The chain employs TRBV24-1 and TRBJ2-1; D possibly corresponds to TRBD1 (6 bases). V lost 1 base and J 9 bases, leaving 15 bases between the germline ends. CDR1 KGHDR and CDR2 SFDVKD come from the germline V gene. The CDR3 is 15 amino acids.